This T cell receptor (beta chain) was documented in a study of identical twins. A universal primer binding site was introduced by template switching. The final cDNA contained unique molecular identifiers. TCRdb reprocessed the 5' RACE reads via MiXCR and lists one record per CDR3 protein. The sample lists 450,000 to 650,000 distinct CDR3 sequences; approximately 9.6% were seen once. The CDR3 spans 17 residues. Germline loops: CDR1 SQVTM, CDR2 ANQGSEA. Trimming took 7 bases from V and 8 from J; bases not matched to a gene: 19. These records were also assigned to another study, of yellow fever vaccine responses in identical twins.

This sequence originates from a woman between 18 and 29 years old in good health. The chain has TRBV29-1 and TRBJ2-3; 12 nucleotides match TRBD2. Specimen: PBMCs. The CDR3 coding sequence is TGCAGCGCCCCCGCCCCGACTAGCGGGAGACGGGGTGGTACGCAGTATTTT. It yields the protein CSAPAPTSGRRGGTQYF.